Each of the 6 T cell receptor beta chains below was sequenced from the same sample in a study of T cells in Graves' hyperthyroidism and ophthalmopathy. What was amplified from RNA transcripts were TCR beta CDR3 regions. Using the HTBI primer set, a first-round RT-PCR was run on the TCR CDR3. TCRdb processed the multiplex PCR reads anew with MiXCR; each CDR3 protein has one entry. In the table there are about 350,000 distinct CDR3 sequences, around 14% of which are singletons. The sample was blood. All receptors derive from a woman aged 25 to 39 with Graves' hyperthyroidism.

The chain combines TRBV20-1 with TRBJ2-7, with 10 bases fitting TRBD2. Germline values: CDR1 DFQATT, CDR2 SNEGSKA (reference sequence). This CDR3 spans 15 amino acids. V shed 4 bases, J shed 5 bases, and the junction held 11 bases outside the gene matches. The CDR3 DNA sequence: TGCAGTGCTAACCGGATGAGCGGGAGGGCCGACGAGCAGTACTTC. It codes for CSANRMSGRADEQYF.

About this clonotype itself: A junction end diverges from the germline sequence, so it may reflect a read error. The V and J genes are TRBV11-2 and TRBJ2-1, with D possibly TRBD1 on 5 matching bases. The CDR3 spans 15 residues. Germline V CDR1 and CDR2: SGHAT, FQNNGV. CDR3 residues: CASSLERAGSLEQSF. CDR3 in DNA: TGTGCCAGCAGCTTAGAACGCGCAGGGTCCCTTGAGCAGTCCTTC. The variable domain in full, completed from reference TRBV11-2 and TRBJ2-1, reads EAGVAQSPRYKIIEKRQSVAFWCNPISGHATLYWYQQILGQGPKLLIQFQNNGVVDDSQLPKDRFSAERLKGVDSTLKIQPAKLEDSAVYLCASSLERAGSLEQSFGPGTRLTVL.

This clonotype was counted a few times. The rearrangement joins TRBV6-1 to TRBJ2-7, with D possibly matching TRBD1 (5 bases). The germline V gene encodes CDR1 MNHNS and CDR2 SASEGT. V shed 5 bases and J shed 2 bases, with 13 bases lying between them. The CDR3 has 14 amino acids. The CDR3 loop is CASSNLGHTYEQYF. CDR3 sequence (DNA): TGTGCCAGCAGTAATTTAGGACACACCTACGAGCAGTACTTC.

CDR3 coding DNA: TGTGCCAGCAGCGGACTAGCGGGATCCGGTGAGCAGTTCTTC. Its translation is CASSGLAGSGEQFF. The genes are TRBV6-2 or TRBV6-3 and TRBJ2-1; 12 positions match TRBD2. V was clipped by 6 bases and J by 9 bases; unmatched bases: 6. This CDR3 is built from 14 residues. Germline CDR1 is MNHEY and CDR2 is SVGEGT.

This clonotype has ten or more counts. This chain joins TRBV9 and TRBJ2-1; TRBD2 matches at 8 bases. Trimming at V came to 0 bases and at J to 5 bases, leaving 10 bases not matched to a gene. The CDR3 runs to 17 residues. Looked up from germline, CDR1 is SGDLS and CDR2 is YYNGEE. The DNA for the CDR3 is TGTGCCAGCAGCGTAGCCGGCGGAGGGACTAGGGACAATGAGCAGTTCTTC. Its translation: CASSVAGGGTRDNEQFF. The full variable domain, in which reference TRBV9 and TRBJ2-1 provide the parts outside the CDR3, is DSGVTQTPKHLITATGQRVTLRCSPRSGDLSVYWYQQSLDQGLQFLIQYYNGEERAKGNILERFSAQQFPDLHSELNLSSLELGDSALYFCASSVAGGGTRDNEQFFGPGTRLTVL.

This clonotype was seen a handful of times. The chain recombines TRBV29-1 with TRBJ2-7, with 10 bases aligning to TRBD1. Germline assignment: CDR1 SQVTM and CDR2 ANQGSEA. The CDR3 has 14 amino acids. J was trimmed by 2 bases and V by 4 bases; bases with no gene match: 5. In DNA form, the CDR3 reads TGCAGCGTTGTGACTGGACAGGGGGCCTACGAGCAGTACTTC. The encoded protein is CSVVTGQGAYEQYF.